What follows is one T cell receptor (beta chain) and its context. The CDR3 totals 15 residues. TCRdb re-called the 5' RACE reads with MiXCR, one entry per CDR3 protein. Counted here are over 55,000 distinct CDR3 sequences, 30% occurring once; the ten biggest clones make up over 2%. The sample taken for sequencing was tumor-infiltrating naive CD4+ T cells sorted from the breast tumor. Subset reported: naive CD4+ T cells, CD4+CD45RA+CD25-. The TCR was taken from a female donor with breast cancer. The chain uses TRBV21-1 and TRBJ2-7; the table's D call, TRBD1, was not checked against the DNA. TRBV21-1 is a pseudogene. The CDR3 DNA reads TGTGCCAGCAGCACCGGGACAGTGGTTAGCTACGAGCAGTACTTC. Protein: CASSTGTVVSYEQYF.